This entry describes one T cell receptor (beta chain). Its antigen is unknown. The CDR3 has 13 residues. V shed 5 bases, J shed 7 bases, and the junction held 6 bases outside the gene matches. Germline V gives CDR1 SGHAT, CDR2 FQNNGV. The data stem from a study of cytomegalovirus exposure and HLA in healthy donors. Overall study results and limits: Prior analysis indicated that the majority of TCR beta V segments exhibited productivity approximately 87% or approximately 30% of the time. It was confirmed in vitro that a few of the CMV-associated chains were specific for CMV antigens.

Use of 60 Vbeta and 13 Jbeta primers characterized the PCR. Sequencing was performed with immunoSEQ multiplex PCR; in TCRdb, only in-frame clones are kept and a portion is missing. Of 150,000 to 200,000 clones in the sample, 75% to 85% are singletons; the top ten hold 13%. As for the donors, each was a healthy bone marrow donor. The chain couples TRBV11-2 to TRBJ1-2, with 8 bases fitting TRBD1. The TCR was taken from a woman aged 50 to 60 in good health and CMV-seronegative. The sample consisted of PBMCs. The CDR3 nucleotides are TGTGCCAGCAGCCCCGGACAGGGCGCTGGCTACACCTTC. Translating it yields CASSPGQGAGYTF.